Listed below are T cell receptor beta chains from one sample, sequenced in a study of blood T cell repertoires in COVID-19. Clones were sequenced by immunoSEQ multiplex PCR, and TCRdb holds only the in-frame ones, with some missing. The table records over 100,000 clones, 85% of them present only once. Input material: peripheral blood. These receptors all stem from a man of 80 years or more with acute or convalescent COVID-19. CDR3s include the opening cysteine and the closing phenylalanine or tryptophan. Each record gives: J gene, D gene, V gene, clone size, CDR3 protein, CDR3 DNA. A D gene is named only where the DNA matches it firmly. Clone size is stated in some rows and not others, as once, few, many or a class when expanded.

TRBJ1-4,TRBD1,TRBV7-3,.,CASSGRDRKNEKLFF,TGTGCCAGCAGCGGTCGGGACAGGAAGAATGAAAAACTGTTTTTT
TRBJ1-4,.,TRBV24-1,.,CATSDRGGTNEKLFF,TGTGCCACCAGTGACAGGGGTGGAACTAATGAAAAACTGTTTTTT
TRBJ1-6,.,TRBV5-5,.,CASSPTGTHNSPLHF,TGTGCCAGCAGCCCAACAGGGACCCATAATTCACCCCTCCACTTT
TRBJ1-1,.,TRBV11-3,.,CASSLGGLNTEAFF,TGTGCCAGCAGCTTAGGAGGGCTTAACACTGAAGCTTTCTTT
TRBJ1-2,.,TRBV4-2,.,CASSQETGAGSYGYTF,TGTGCCAGCAGCCAAGAAACAGGAGCGGGGTCCTATGGCTACACCTTC
TRBJ2-2,.,TRBV10-3,.,CAIETYTGELFF,TGTGCCATCGAAACTTATACCGGGGAGCTGTTTTTT
TRBJ2-7,TRBD1,TRBV5-5,.,CASSLAGTADYEQYF,TGTGCCAGCAGCTTGGCTGGGACAGCTGATTACGAGCAGTACTTC
TRBJ1-4,.,TRBV28,few,CASSLSGYNEKLFF,TGTGCCAGCAGTTTGTCGGGATATAATGAAAAACTGTTTTTT
TRBJ2-7,TRBD1,TRBV5-1,.,CASSLSGTAYEQYF,TGCGCCAGCAGCTTGAGTGGGACAGCCTACGAGCAGTACTTC
TRBJ1-1,.,TRBV19,.,CASSIGFPFGREDTEAFF,TGTGCCAGTAGTATAGGTTTCCCCTTTGGCAGGGAGGACACTGAAGCTTTCTTT
TRBJ1-5,.,TRBV7-2,once,CASSSRQDSNQPQHF,TGTGCCAGCAGCTCAAGACAGGATAGCAATCAGCCCCAGCATTTT
TRBJ2-2,.,TRBV5-1,.,CASSLAGNTGELFF,TGCGCCAGCAGCTTAGCCGGGAACACCGGGGAGCTGTTTTTT
TRBJ2-5,.,TRBV5-1,.,CASSSGQYQETQYF,TGCGCCAGCAGCTCTGGACAGTACCAAGAGACCCAGTACTTC
TRBJ2-1,TRBD2,TRBV7-2,.,CASSLGPSGAYNEQFF,TGTGCCAGCAGCTTAGGTCCTAGCGGGGCCTACAATGAGCAGTTCTTC
TRBJ1-1,TRBD1,TRBV27,.,CASSDRDRLATEAFF,TGTGCCAGCAGTGACCGGGACAGGCTGGCCACTGAAGCTTTCTTT
TRBJ2-3,TRBD2,TRBV4-1,.,CASSQTGTSGVDTQYF,TGCGCCAGCAGCCAGACAGGGACTAGCGGGGTTGATACGCAGTATTTT
TRBJ2-7,.,TRBV3-1/TRBV3-2,.,CASSQGLVLYEQYF,TGTGCCAGCAGCCAAGGGCTAGTTTTGTACGAGCAGTACTTC
TRBJ2-1,TRBD2,TRBV5-1,few,CASSPEGLAGGNEQFF,TGCGCCAGCAGCCCGGAAGGACTAGCGGGGGGGAATGAGCAGTTCTTC
TRBJ2-7,.,TRBV11-2,.,CASSLDLGKWEQYF,TGTGCCAGCAGCTTAGATCTGGGCAAGTGGGAGCAGTACTTC
TRBJ2-1,.,TRBV5-1,.,CASSLMVANEQFF,TGCGCCAGCAGCTTGATGGTGGCCAATGAGCAGTTCTTC
TRBJ1-1,.,TRBV19,once,CASSATGVNTEAFF,TGTGCCAGTAGTGCGACCGGGGTGAACACTGAAGCTTTCTTT
TRBJ1-6,.,TRBV28,.,CASAPPRVRSPLHF,TGTGCCAGCGCCCCCCCCAGGGTTCGGTCACCCCTCCACTTT
TRBJ2-5,.,TRBV7-8,.,CASSSGSKQETQYF,TGTGCCAGCAGCTCCGGGTCAAAACAAGAGACCCAGTACTTC
TRBJ1-2,.,TRBV7-9,.,CASSLAVLYGYTF,TGTGCCAGCAGCTTAGCCGTGTTGTATGGCTACACCTTC
TRBJ1-5,.,TRBV2,.,CASMGPGSRNNQPQHF,TGTGCCAGCATGGGGCCCGGGAGCCGAAACAATCAGCCCCAGCATTTT
TRBJ2-3,TRBD2,TRBV18,.,CASSPWGLGASTDTQYF,TGTGCCAGCTCACCGTGGGGACTAGGGGCTAGCACAGATACGCAGTATTTT
TRBJ2-3,TRBD2,TRBV5-4,.,CASSLVVAGGRGDTQYF,TGTGCCAGCAGCTTGGTGGTCGCGGGAGGGCGGGGGGATACGCAGTATTTT
TRBJ1-5,TRBD1,TRBV19,few,CASTLTGGNQPQHF,TGTGCCAGTACCCTGACAGGGGGCAATCAGCCCCAGCATTTT
TRBJ1-3,TRBD1,TRBV2,.,CASKEGAASPSGNTIYF,TGTGCCAGCAAAGAGGGGGCCGCTTCACCCTCTGGAAACACCATATATTTT
TRBJ2-2,.,TRBV27,.,CASRRNTGELFF,TGTGCCAGCAGGCGAAACACCGGGGAGCTGTTTTTT
TRBJ1-6,.,TRBV5-1,.,CASSSPGVGNSPLHF,TGCGCCAGCAGTTCCCCAGGGGTTGGGAATTCACCCCTCCACTTT
TRBJ1-4,.,TRBV6-5,.,CASRLIQGAGEKLFF,TGTGCCAGCAGACTTATTCAGGGCGCCGGTGAAAAACTGTTTTTT
TRBJ1-2,.,TRBV18,.,CASSPPGDNGYTF,TGTGCCAGCTCACCACCAGGGGATAATGGCTACACCTTC
TRBJ2-1,.,TRBV7-3,.,CASSSTRNNEQFF,TGTGCCAGCAGTTCTACTAGAAACAATGAGCAGTTCTTC
TRBJ2-7,.,TRBV29-1,.,CSVGRDPYEQYF,TGCAGCGTCGGACGGGATCCCTACGAGCAGTACTTC
TRBJ2-1,.,TRBV6-5,.,CASSKLSGRYNEQFF,TGTGCCAGCAGTAAACTCAGCGGCCGATACAATGAGCAGTTCTTC
TRBJ1-4,.,TRBV10-3,.,CAISESGGATEKLFF,TGTGCCATCAGTGAGTCAGGGGGGGCGACTGAAAAACTGTTTTTT
TRBJ2-7,TRBD2,TRBV27,.,CASSSRTSGSYEQYF,TGTGCCAGCAGTTCTCGGACTAGCGGATCCTACGAGCAGTACTTC
TRBJ2-6,.,TRBV5-1,.,CASRTRTDYTSGANVLTF,TGCGCCAGCAGGACCCGGACAGACTATACCTCTGGGGCCAACGTCCTGACTTTC
TRBJ1-1,.,TRBV5-6,.,CASSQSSTEAFF,TGTGCCAGCAGCCAGTCAAGCACTGAAGCTTTCTTT
TRBJ2-7,TRBD2,TRBV3-1/TRBV3-2,few,CASRTSGATYEQYF,TGTGCCAGCAGGACAAGCGGGGCTACCTACGAGCAGTACTTC
TRBJ2-6,.,TRBV2,.,CASSENRAPGANVLTF,TGTGCCAGCAGTGAAAACAGGGCGCCTGGGGCCAACGTCCTGACTTTC
TRBJ1-3,.,TRBV9,few,CASSVGEAGNTIYF,TGTGCCAGCAGCGTAGGAGAAGCTGGAAACACCATATATTTT
TRBJ1-2,.,TRBV5-8,once,CASSLAGGPGYTF,TGTGCCAGCAGCTTGGCGGGGGGCCCGGGCTACACCTTC
TRBJ2-1,TRBD1,TRBV11-2,.,CASSPRTGWNEQFF,TGTGCCAGCAGCCCCCGGACAGGGTGGAATGAGCAGTTCTTC
TRBJ2-5,TRBD2,TRBV7-3,.,CASSPRGLAGTQYF,TGTGCCAGCAGCCCCCGGGGACTAGCCGGGACCCAGTACTTC
TRBJ1-5,TRBD1,TRBV6-2/TRBV6-3,.,CASSWTGGNQPQHF,TGTGCCAGCAGTTGGACAGGAGGCAATCAGCCCCAGCATTTT
TRBJ2-1,TRBD1,TRBV6-5,.,CASGGQTSVNEQFF,TGTGCCAGCGGGGGACAGACCTCGGTCAATGAGCAGTTCTTC
TRBJ1-2,.,TRBV11-2,few,CASSLRQGWNYGYTF,TGTGCCAGCAGCTTAAGGCAGGGGTGGAACTATGGCTACACCTTC
TRBJ2-6,.,TRBV7-2,few,CASSVVLSGANVLTF,TGTGCCAGCAGCGTGGTCCTATCTGGGGCCAACGTCCTGACTTTC
TRBJ1-5,.,TRBV4-1,.,CASSQDLYSHQPQHF,TGCGCCAGCAGCCAAGATCTCTACAGCCATCAGCCCCAGCATTTT
TRBJ2-7,.,TRBV19,.,CASSIASRSYEQYF,TGTGCCAGTAGTATAGCCAGTCGCTCCTACGAGCAGTACTTC
TRBJ1-1,.,TRBV7-9,.,CASSSIQVNTEAFF,TGTGCCAGCAGCTCAATTCAGGTGAACACTGAAGCTTTCTTT
TRBJ2-3,.,TRBV2,.,CASIGPGAFTDTQYF,TGTGCCAGCATTGGTCCAGGGGCTTTCACAGATACGCAGTATTTT
TRBJ1-1,TRBD1,TRBV9,.,CASSVTGGWTEAFF,TGTGCCAGCAGCGTTACAGGGGGGTGGACTGAAGCTTTCTTT